The 31 T cell receptor beta chains in this list originate from one sample, sequenced in a study of blood T cell repertoires in COVID-19. Repertoires were generated with immunoSEQ multiplex PCR, while TCRdb's copy carries only in-frame clones and drops some. The sample lists fewer than 450,000 clones; more than 70% were seen once. The sample was PBMCs or T cells enriched from blood (not recorded which). These receptors all come from a woman aged 18-35 years who had recovered from COVID-19.

CDR3 protein: CASSLGRNSGTNEKLFF. In DNA, the CDR3 is TGTGCCAGCAGCTTAGGTCGGAATTCGGGAACTAATGAAAAACTGTTTTTT. The genes are TRBV7-8 and TRBJ1-4, with D hard to call. V was clipped by 1 base and J by 1 base, with 13 bases between them. CDR1 is SGHVS, CDR2 FQNEAQ, per germline. This CDR3 spans 17 amino acids.

This chain joins TRBV5-1 and TRBJ1-2; 8 nucleotides align to TRBD1. V lost 0 bases, J lost 6 bases, and 7 bases stayed unmatched. This CDR3 comprises 15 residues. Germline V gene data show CDR1 as SGHRS and CDR2 as YFSETQ. The CDR3 DNA reads as TGCGCCAGCAGCTTGGAGATCGGACAGGGCAATGGCTACACCTTC. Translated, it gives CASSLEIGQGNGYTF.

This sequence joins TRBV5-1 and TRBJ1-1; tentative D call: TRBD1 (6 bases). Germline values: CDR1 SGHRS, CDR2 YFSETQ. Trimming took 1 base from V and 4 from J, leaving 11 bases between them. The CDR3 has 14 amino acids. CDR3 amino acids: CASSLWQGSTEAFF. The CDR3 coding sequence is TGCGCCAGCAGCTTGTGGCAGGGGAGCACTGAAGCTTTCTTT. The whole variable domain, filled in from reference TRBV5-1 and TRBJ1-1, reads KAGVTQTPRYLIKTRGQQVTLSCSPISGHRSVSWYQQTPGQGLQFLFEYFSETQRNKGNFPGRFSGRQFSNSRSEMNVSTLELGDSALYLCASSLWQGSTEAFFGQGTRLTVV.

J is TRBJ1-1 and V is TRBV7-9; 7 nucleotides align to TRBD1. Germline CDR1 SEHNR, CDR2 FQNEAQ (reference sequence). The V and J ends lost 5 bases and 6 bases, in that order; junction bases with no gene match: 12. This CDR3 spans 15 amino acids. The CDR3: CASSPSGTVAAEAFF. CDR3 in DNA: TGTGCCAGCAGCCCTTCCGGGACAGTAGCCGCTGAAGCTTTCTTT.

This chain links TRBV3-1 (or the pseudogene TRBV3-2) with TRBJ2-7, with TRBD2 matching 8 bases. This CDR3 is built from 14 residues. V gave up 4 bases and J gave up 2 bases; unmatched junction bases: 4. The germline V gene encodes CDR1 LGHDT and CDR2 YNNKEL (reference sequence). This CDR3 is CASSRWTSPYEQYF. CDR3 coding DNA: TGTGCCAGCAGCCGGTGGACTAGCCCCTACGAGCAGTACTTC.

J is TRBJ1-6 and V is TRBV6-2 or TRBV6-3; TRBD1 matches at 8 bases. Germline trimming cut 6 bases from V and 9 bases from J; bases unmatched to any gene: 7. Germline V lookup: CDR1 MNHEY, CDR2 SVGEGT. The CDR3 loop spans 14 amino acids. CDR3 loop: CASSPGGSGSPLHF. The CDR3 nucleotides read TGTGCCAGCAGCCCAGGGGGCTCGGGTTCACCCCTCCACTTT.

The CDR3 loop reads CASSKKTPEVGRGGYNEQFF. The DNA of the CDR3 is TGTGCCAGCAGCAAAAAAACCCCCGAAGTAGGGCGGGGGGGATACAATGAGCAGTTCTTC. The chain carries TRBV21-1 and TRBJ2-1; TRBD2, the D gene given by the table, was not confirmed from the DNA. TRBV21-1 is a documented pseudogene. This CDR3 has 20 amino acids.

J is TRBJ2-1 and V is TRBV3-1 (or the pseudogene TRBV3-2), with TRBD1 matching over 12 bases. CDR1 LGHDT and CDR2 YNNKEL come from the germline V gene (reference sequence). Trimming at V came to 1 base and at J to 3 bases, leaving 1 base not matched to a gene. The length of the CDR3 is 16 residues. The CDR3 DNA is TGTGCCAGCAGCCAAGGGGACAGGGGGCGCTACAATGAGCAGTTCTTC. Protein sequence: CASSQGDRGRYNEQFF.

The rearrangement links TRBV28 to TRBJ2-2; D is uncertain. V was clipped by 4 bases and J by 1 base, with 16 bases between them. The CDR3 consists of 17 residues. The germline CDR1 and CDR2 sequences are MDHEN and SYDVKM. The CDR3 DNA sequence: TGTGCCAGCAGTTCTCATGAGTATAACCGGAACACCGGGGAGCTGTTTTTT. This codes for CASSSHEYNRNTGELFF.

The chain uses TRBV6-4 and TRBJ2-3; 7 nucleotides align to TRBD2. This CDR3 comprises 15 residues. Germline lookup yields CDR1 MRHNA and CDR2 SNTAGT. Trimming cost V 4 bases and J 1 base; bases outside gene matches: 5. CDR3 sequence (DNA): TGTGCCAGCAGTGTTCGGGGGGAGGGCACAGATACGCAGTATTTT. This encodes CASSVRGEGTDTQYF.

The V and J genes are TRBV19 and TRBJ1-2, with 8 bases identical to TRBD1. V gave up 2 bases and J gave up 13 bases; unmatched junction bases: 15. The germline gives CDR1 LNHDA, CDR2 SQIVND (reference sequence). The CDR3 sequence is 15 residues long. The CDR3 region is CASSILQGAIGDRTF. CDR3 bases: TGTGCCAGTAGTATACTCCAGGGGGCCATAGGTGATCGCACCTTC.

This chain links TRBV11-2 with TRBJ1-1; the D gene is possibly TRBD1 (5 bases). CDR1 and CDR2 from the germline V gene are SGHAT and FQNNGV. Deletions cut 3 bases from V and 1 base from J, with 9 bases between. The CDR3 has 14 amino acids. The CDR3 DNA reads as TGTGCCAGCAGCTTTGGGGGAGGGAACACTGAAGCTTTCTTT. It specifies CASSFGGGNTEAFF.

V and J are TRBV29-1 and TRBJ1-2, with D maybe TRBD1 (6 bases). The CDR3 spans 13 residues. Trimming took 5 bases from V and 6 from J, leaving 16 bases between them. CDR1 is SQVTM, CDR2 ANQGSEA, per germline. CDR3 sequence reads: CSVWAGDGDGYTF. Here the CDR3 DNA reads TGCAGCGTTTGGGCAGGGGATGGAGATGGCTACACCTTC.

V is TRBV12-3 or TRBV12-4 and J is TRBJ2-7; 8 nucleotides agree with TRBD1. This CDR3 has 12 residues. J gave up 7 bases and V 2 bases, and 1 base lay outside the gene matches. Here the CDR3 DNA reads TGTGCCAGCAGTTTAACAGGGGGAGAGCAGTACTTC. Translating it yields CASSLTGGEQYF.

This chain links TRBV5-1 with TRBJ2-5; a weak D match, TRBD1 (5 bases). Germline lookup yields CDR1 SGHRS and CDR2 YFSETQ. CDR3 length equals 15 residues. V was clipped by 2 bases and J by 0 bases, with 11 bases between them. CDR3: CASSFTDRNQETQYF. The CDR3 DNA reads TGCGCCAGCAGCTTTACTGACAGAAACCAAGAGACCCAGTACTTC.

The rearrangement uses TRBV11-2 and TRBJ2-3; TRBD1 matches 11 bases. The CDR3 is made up of 16 amino acids. V gave up 2 bases and J gave up 2 bases; unmatched junction bases: 3. Germline CDR1 SGHAT, CDR2 FQNNGV. The CDR3 region has the DNA TGTGCCAGCAGCTTACGGACAGGGGGCCCCACAGATACGCAGTATTTT. Residues: CASSLRTGGPTDTQYF.

This rearrangement joins TRBV4-1 to TRBJ2-7, with D hard to call. CDR3 size: 16 residues. CDR1 and CDR2 from the germline V gene are MGHRA and YSYEKL. The V and J ends lost 1 base and 0 bases respectively, with 13 bases between them. This CDR3 reads CASSQVSVLSSYEQYF. CDR3 coding DNA: TGCGCCAGCAGCCAAGTTTCAGTCTTAAGCTCCTACGAGCAGTACTTC.

The chain recombines TRBV7-9 with TRBJ1-2; D remains ambiguous. The CDR3 runs to 17 residues. In germline, CDR1 is SEHNR, CDR2 FQNEAQ (reference sequence). Trimming stripped 1 base from V and 1 base from J, with 16 bases between. The DNA for the CDR3 is TGTGCCAGCAGCTTAGTAGCACCTGGTGAGGGTAACTATGGCTACACCTTC. This encodes CASSLVAPGEGNYGYTF.

The V call is TRBV19, the J call TRBJ1-1, with D unresolved. The CDR3 length is 13 residues. Trimming cost V 4 bases and J 4 bases, with 10 bases left between them. Germline V gene lookup returns CDR1 LNHDA and CDR2 SQIVND (reference sequence). Written as DNA, the CDR3 is TGTGCCAGTAGTACCGACCGGAGCACTGAAGCTTTCTTT. This encodes CASSTDRSTEAFF.

This clone was recorded once. The chain couples TRBV28 to TRBJ1-2, with TRBD1 matching 7 bases. Germline V CDR1 and CDR2: MDHEN, SYDVKM. J gave up 7 bases and V 6 bases, and 11 bases lay outside the gene matches. CDR3 length equals 14 residues. The CDR3 spells CASSQGQDGVGYTF. CDR3 bases: TGTGCCAGCAGCCAAGGACAGGATGGGGTTGGCTACACCTTC.

The V and J genes are TRBV30 and TRBJ2-4; unclear D gene. The germline V gene encodes CDR1 GTSNPN and CDR2 SVGIG (reference sequence). The CDR3 contains 15 residues. The V end was cut by 7 bases, the J end by 0 bases, with 16 bases between. Here the CDR3 DNA reads TGTGCCTTGGAGAGAAACCACATAGCCAAAAACATTCAGTACTTC. Residues: CALERNHIAKNIQYF.

The chain links TRBV7-2 to TRBJ2-5, with 11 bases identical to TRBD1. CDR1 is SGHTA, CDR2 FQGNSA, per germline. This CDR3 has 15 residues. Trimming removed 6 bases from V and 5 bases from J; junction bases left unmatched: 8. The chain's CDR3 is CASRPGQGARETQYF. The CDR3, as DNA: TGTGCCAGCAGACCAGGACAGGGGGCTAGGGAGACCCAGTACTTC.

The chain uses TRBV7-9 and TRBJ2-5, with 7 bases lining up with TRBD1. The junction had 2 bases not matched to a gene; V was cut back by 3 bases and J by 1 base. The CDR3 contains 14 residues. Germline V lookup: CDR1 SEHNR, CDR2 FQNEAQ (reference sequence). In nucleotides, the CDR3 is TGTGCCAGCAGCTTTGCAGGGGGCCAAGAGACCCAGTACTTC. This sequence encodes CASSFAGGQETQYF.

The V and J genes are TRBV14 and TRBJ2-2, with D possibly matching TRBD2 (5 bases). CDR3 length: 14 amino acids. Germline CDR1 reads SGHDN; CDR2 reads FVKESK. V lost 0 bases to trimming and J lost 7 bases, with 9 bases between them. The CDR3 sequence: CASSQDGVIGELFF. DNA of the CDR3: TGTGCCAGCAGCCAAGACGGGGTAATCGGGGAGCTGTTTTTT. Full variable domain (rest looked up from reference TRBV14 and TRBJ2-2): EAGVTQFPSHSVIEKGQTVTLRCDPISGHDNLYWYRRVMGKEIKFLLHFVKESKQDESGMPNNRFLAERTGGTYSTLKVQPAELEDSGVYFCASSQDGVIGELFFGEGSRLTVL.

The rearrangement joins TRBV29-1 to TRBJ1-3, with D perhaps TRBD1 (6 bases). This CDR3 spans 16 amino acids. Germline V gene data show CDR1 as SQVTM and CDR2 as ANQGSEA. V lost 4 bases to trimming and J lost 2 bases, with 18 bases between them. The CDR3 nucleotides are TGCAGCGTTGGGGGGGGCAGGGAAGGGCCTGGAAACACCATATATTTT. Protein: CSVGGGREGPGNTIYF.

This clone was picked up a small number of times. The J gene is TRBJ2-5, the V gene TRBV29-1; 7 nucleotides match TRBD1. The junction had 6 bases not matched to a gene; V was cut back by 6 bases and J by 2 bases. The V gene's germline CDR1 is SQVTM and CDR2 ANQGSEA. This CDR3 region has 13 residues. As DNA, the CDR3 is TGCAGCGTACAACACAGGGGTCAAGAGACCCAGTACTTC. Translating it yields CSVQHRGQETQYF.

V usage is TRBV9 and J usage is TRBJ1-6; D is unclear. Germline assignment: CDR1 SGDLS and CDR2 YYNGEE. The V gene lost 8 bases and the J gene lost 0 bases, with 9 bases spanning the gap. The CDR3 has 14 residues. In DNA form, the CDR3 reads TGTGCCAGTGACGGGAGCTCCTATAATTCACCCCTCCACTTT. Translating gives CASDGSSYNSPLHF.

This clone has just one count. The CDR3 DNA is TGTGCCAGTAGATTGACAGGGCTGTCCTATGGCTACACCTTC. Its protein product is CASRLTGLSYGYTF. J is TRBJ1-2 and V is TRBV19; 7 positions agree with TRBD1. Looked up from germline, CDR1 is LNHDA and CDR2 is SQIVND (reference sequence). The CDR3 contains 14 residues. Germline trimming cut 6 bases from V and 4 bases from J; bases unmatched to any gene: 8.

The CDR3 nucleotides are TGTGCCAGCAGCCACGCGGGGTGGGGAAACACCATATATTTT. Its protein is CASSHAGWGNTIYF. This chain connects TRBV3-1 (or the pseudogene TRBV3-2) to TRBJ1-3; D remains unclear. This CDR3 is built from 14 residues. V lost 3 bases and J lost 4, with 10 bases in between. Germline assignment: CDR1 LGHDT and CDR2 YNNKEL (reference sequence).

The chain is built from TRBV7-9 and TRBJ2-7, with a tentative D call TRBD1 (6 bases). Germline-derived CDR1 and CDR2 are SEHNR and FQNEAQ (reference sequence). The CDR3 length is 13 residues. V dropped 5 bases and J dropped 4 bases, with 12 bases sitting between them. CDR3 sequence: CASSPRTEYEQYF. DNA for the CDR3: TGTGCCAGCAGCCCCAGGACAGAGTACGAGCAGTACTTC.

The gene calls are TRBV30 and TRBJ2-7, with D perhaps TRBD1 (6 bases). CDR1 GTSNPN and CDR2 SVGIG come from the germline V gene (reference sequence). The CDR3 consists of 13 residues. V lost 2 bases, J lost 1 base, and 9 bases lay in between. The CDR3 protein is CAWSTGISYEQYF. CDR3 DNA: TGTGCCTGGAGTACAGGGATATCCTACGAGCAGTACTTC.